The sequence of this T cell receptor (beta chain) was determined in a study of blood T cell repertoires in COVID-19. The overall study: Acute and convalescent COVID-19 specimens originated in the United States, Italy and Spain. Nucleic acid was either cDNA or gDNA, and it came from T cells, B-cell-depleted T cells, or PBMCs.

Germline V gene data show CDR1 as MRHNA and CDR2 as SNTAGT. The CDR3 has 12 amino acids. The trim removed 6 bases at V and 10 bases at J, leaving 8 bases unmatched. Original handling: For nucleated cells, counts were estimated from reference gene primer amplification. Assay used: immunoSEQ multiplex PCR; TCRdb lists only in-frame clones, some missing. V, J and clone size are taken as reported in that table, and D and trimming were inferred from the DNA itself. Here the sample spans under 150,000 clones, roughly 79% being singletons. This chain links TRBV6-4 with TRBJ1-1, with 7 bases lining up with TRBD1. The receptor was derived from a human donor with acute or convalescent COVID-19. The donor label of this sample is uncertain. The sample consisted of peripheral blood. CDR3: CASSGERGRAFF. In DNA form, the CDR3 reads TGTGCCAGCAGCGGCGAAAGGGGGCGAGCTTTCTTT.